This paragraph covers one T cell receptor (beta chain) sequence. Its antigen remains unknown. The sample has other DNA sequences that encode this CDR3 too. TCRdb's copy holds only in-frame clones and misses some; the assay was immunoSEQ multiplex PCR. In the table there are millions of clones, more than 85% of which are singletons. The CDR3 contains 10 residues. Germline V CDR1 and CDR2: DFQATT, SNEGSKA (reference sequence). Between the trimmed V and J ends, which lost 3 bases and 5 bases, there was a span of 4 bases. These data belong to a study of shared clonotypes between healthy human individuals. Study-wide background: CD4 naive and memory got three plates each, CD8 naive two, CD8 memory one. Points from the study as a whole: Larger estimated richness was generally seen in naive subsets than in memory subsets. The authors expected sequencing depth to affect clonotype sharing among donors. All-four-donor shared clonotypes had higher generation probabilities than non-shared clonotypes did.

The sequence came from a man in his late teens or twenties in good health. Some clones in this sample may be carry-over from other donors' samples. The chain links TRBV20-1 to TRBJ1-2, with unresolved D. The sequenced sample consisted of naive CD4+ T cells from PBMCs. Subset noted: CD45RA+ positively selected. The CDR3 DNA follows: TGCAGTGCTAGTCGGTATGGCTACACCTTC. Its protein is CSASRYGYTF.